The present TCR beta chain was sequenced within a study of blood T cell repertoires in COVID-19. The repertoire was sequenced with immunoSEQ multiplex PCR; TCRdb's copy has only in-frame clones and lacks some. Among 220,000 or so clones listed, 90% were seen once. Germline CDR1 and CDR2: LNHDA and SQIVND (reference sequence). V lost 5 bases and J 4 bases, leaving 8 bases between the germline ends. The length of the CDR3 is 12 residues. This receptor was taken from a man aged 30 to 45 who had been exposed to COVID-19. Sample: PBMCs or T cells enriched from blood (not recorded which). This chain links TRBV19 with TRBJ2-5; perhaps TRBD1 as D (6 bases). The CDR3, as DNA: TGTGCCAGTAGTCCACAGGGAGAGACCCAGTACTTC. Its protein product is CASSPQGETQYF.